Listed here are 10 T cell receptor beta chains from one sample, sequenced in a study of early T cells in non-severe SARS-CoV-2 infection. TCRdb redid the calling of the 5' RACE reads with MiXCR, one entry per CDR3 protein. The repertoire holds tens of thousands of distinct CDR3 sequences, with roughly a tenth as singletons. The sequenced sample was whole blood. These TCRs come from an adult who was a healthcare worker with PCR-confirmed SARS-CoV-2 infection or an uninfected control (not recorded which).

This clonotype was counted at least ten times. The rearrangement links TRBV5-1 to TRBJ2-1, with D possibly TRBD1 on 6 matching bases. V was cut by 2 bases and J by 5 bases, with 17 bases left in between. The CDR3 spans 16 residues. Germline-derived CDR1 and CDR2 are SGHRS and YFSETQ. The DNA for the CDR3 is TGCGCCAGCAGCTTACACTTACAGGGATTCGACAATGAGCAGTTCTTC. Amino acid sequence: CASSLHLQGFDNEQFF.

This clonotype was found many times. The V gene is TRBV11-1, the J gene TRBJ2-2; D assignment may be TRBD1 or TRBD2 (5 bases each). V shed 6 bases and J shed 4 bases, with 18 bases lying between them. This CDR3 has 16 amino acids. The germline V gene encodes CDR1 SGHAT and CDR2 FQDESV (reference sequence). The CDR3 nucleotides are TGTGCCAGCAGTCAGGGCCAGGGACCAGCCACCGGGGAGCTGTTTTTT. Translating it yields CASSQGQGPATGELFF. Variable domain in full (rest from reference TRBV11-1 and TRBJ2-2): EAEVAQSPRYKITEKSQAVAFWCDPISGHATLYWYRQILGQGPELLVQFQDESVVDDSQLPKDRFSAERLKGVDSTLKIQPAELGDSAMYLCASSQGQGPATGELFFGEGSRLTVL.

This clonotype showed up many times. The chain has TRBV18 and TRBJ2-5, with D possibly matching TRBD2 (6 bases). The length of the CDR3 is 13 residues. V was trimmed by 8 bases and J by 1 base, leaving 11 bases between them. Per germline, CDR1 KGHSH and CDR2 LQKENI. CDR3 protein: CASGGGVQETQYF. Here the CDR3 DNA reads TGTGCCAGCGGAGGCGGGGTCCAAGAGACCCAGTACTTC.

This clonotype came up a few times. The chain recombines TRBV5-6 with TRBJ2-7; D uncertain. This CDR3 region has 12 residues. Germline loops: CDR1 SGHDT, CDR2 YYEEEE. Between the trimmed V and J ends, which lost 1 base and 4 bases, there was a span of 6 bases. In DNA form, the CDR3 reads TGTGCCAGCAGCTTGTTTTCGTACGAGCAGTACTTC. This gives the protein CASSLFSYEQYF.

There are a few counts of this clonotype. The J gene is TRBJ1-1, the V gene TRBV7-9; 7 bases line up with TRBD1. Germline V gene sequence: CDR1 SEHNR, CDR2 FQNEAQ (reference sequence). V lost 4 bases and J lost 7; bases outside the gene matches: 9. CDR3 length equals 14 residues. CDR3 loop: CASSSYRGLNEAFF. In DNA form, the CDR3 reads TGTGCCAGCAGCTCCTACAGGGGCTTGAATGAAGCTTTCTTT. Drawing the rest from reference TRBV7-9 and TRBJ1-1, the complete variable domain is DTGVSQNPRHKITKRGQNVTFRCDPISEHNRLYWYRQTLGQGPEFLTYFQNEAQLEKSRLLSDRFSAERPKGSFSTLEIQRTEQGDSAMYLCASSSYRGLNEAFFGQGTRLTVV.

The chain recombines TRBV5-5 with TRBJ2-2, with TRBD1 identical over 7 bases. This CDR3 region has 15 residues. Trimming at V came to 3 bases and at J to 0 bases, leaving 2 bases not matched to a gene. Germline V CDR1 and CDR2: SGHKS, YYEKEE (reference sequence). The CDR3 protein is CASSSGTANTGELFF. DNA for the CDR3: TGTGCCAGCAGCTCCGGGACAGCGAACACCGGGGAGCTGTTTTTT.

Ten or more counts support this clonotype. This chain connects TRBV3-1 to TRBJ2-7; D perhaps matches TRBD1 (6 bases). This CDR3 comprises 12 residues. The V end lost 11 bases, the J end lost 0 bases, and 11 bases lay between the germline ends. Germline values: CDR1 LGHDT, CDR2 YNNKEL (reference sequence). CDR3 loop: CAASDSSYEQYF. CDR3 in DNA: TGTGCCGCTTCGGACAGCTCCTACGAGCAGTACTTC.

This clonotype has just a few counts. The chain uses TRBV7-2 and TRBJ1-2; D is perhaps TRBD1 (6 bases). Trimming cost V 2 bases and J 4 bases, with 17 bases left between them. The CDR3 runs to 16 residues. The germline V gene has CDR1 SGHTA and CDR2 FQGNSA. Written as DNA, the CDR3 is TGTGCCAGCAGCTTACCCGGCCTACAGGGCAGCTATGGCTACACCTTC. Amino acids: CASSLPGLQGSYGYTF.

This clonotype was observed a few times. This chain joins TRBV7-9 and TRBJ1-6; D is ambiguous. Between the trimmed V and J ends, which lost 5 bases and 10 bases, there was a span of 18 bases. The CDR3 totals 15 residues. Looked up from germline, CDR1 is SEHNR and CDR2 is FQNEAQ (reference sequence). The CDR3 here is CASSTNPIGESPLHF. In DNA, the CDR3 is TGTGCCAGCAGCACCAACCCCATCGGGGAATCACCCCTCCACTTT.

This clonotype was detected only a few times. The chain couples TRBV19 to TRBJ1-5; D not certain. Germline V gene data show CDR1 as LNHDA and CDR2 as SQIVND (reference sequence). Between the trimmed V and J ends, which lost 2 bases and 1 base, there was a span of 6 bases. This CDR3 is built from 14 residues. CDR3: CASSIIQSNQPQHF. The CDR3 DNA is TGTGCCAGTAGTATAATCCAGAGCAATCAGCCCCAGCATTTT.